A selection of T cell receptor beta chains follows, all from one sample in a study of blood T cell repertoires in COVID-19. The repertoire was sequenced with immunoSEQ multiplex PCR; TCRdb's copy has only in-frame clones and lacks some. The repertoire holds roughly 300,000 clones, around 84% seen once, with over 9.5% in the top ten. Input material: PBMCs or T cells enriched from blood (not recorded which). All receptors derive from a woman in her late teens or twenties who had recovered from COVID-19. Both conserved end residues are part of each CDR3. The D gene is left open where the match is weak. A clone size is listed for some rows: how often the clone was seen (once, few, many), or a class if it is expanded.

14 TRBJ1-2 - TRBD1 TRBV2 CASRAIGQGFGYTF TGTGCCAGCAGGGCGATTGGACAGGGTTTCGGCTACACCTTC
13 TRBJ2-7 - - TRBV2 CASSGQVSYEQYF TGTGCCAGCAGCGGACAAGTCTCCTACGAGCAGTACTTC
15 TRBJ2-7 - - TRBV18 CASSPAGAQTYEQYF TGTGCCAGCTCACCAGCAGGGGCGCAAACCTACGAGCAGTACTTC
17 TRBJ2-3 few TRBD1 TRBV11-2 CASSLDRTGGSTDTQYF TGTGCCAGCAGCTTAGACCGCACAGGGGGTAGCACAGATACGCAGTATTTT
13 TRBJ2-7 - - TRBV3-1/TRBV3-2 CASSRTDSYEQYF TGTGCCAGCAGCAGGACAGATTCCTACGAGCAGTACTTC
12 TRBJ2-5 - TRBD2 TRBV6-6 CATLGGVETQYF TGTGCCACCCTGGGGGGGGTAGAGACCCAGTACTTC
15 TRBJ2-1 - TRBD1 TRBV5-1 CASSLDTTGLNEQFF TGCGCCAGCAGCTTGGATACGACAGGGCTCAATGAGCAGTTCTTC
11 TRBJ1-2 - - TRBV6-5 CASGANYGYTF TGTGCGAGTGGAGCTAACTATGGCTACACCTTC
15 TRBJ1-1 - TRBD1 TRBV5-4 CASSLGGTGDTEAFF TGTGCCAGCAGCTTGGGGGGCACAGGGGACACTGAAGCTTTCTTT
12 TRBJ1-5 - - TRBV6-5 CASMRADQPQHF TGTGCCAGCATGAGGGCTGATCAGCCCCAGCATTTT
14 TRBJ2-7 - - TRBV3-1/TRBV3-2 CASSPMTISYEQYF TGTGCCAGCAGCCCCATGACAATCTCCTACGAGCAGTACTTC
14 TRBJ1-1 - - TRBV2 CASSEQGMNTEAFF TGTGCCAGCAGTGAACAGGGTATGAACACTGAAGCTTTCTTT
14 TRBJ2-5 - - TRBV6-1 CASSEWSGDETQYF TGTGCCAGCAGTGAATGGTCGGGGGACGAGACCCAGTACTTC
15 TRBJ1-2 - TRBD1 TRBV19 CASSAPGGGGYGYTF TGTGCCAGTAGTGCCCCAGGGGGCGGTGGCTATGGCTACACCTTC
17 TRBJ1-5 few TRBD1 TRBV28 CASSVAGGLMGNQPQHF TGTGCCAGCAGTGTGGCAGGGGGTCTGATGGGCAATCAGCCCCAGCATTTT
15 TRBJ1-2 few - TRBV6-2/TRBV6-3 CASSYGDTRRYGYTF TGTGCCAGCAGTTACGGGGACACCCGAAGGTATGGCTACACCTTC
16 TRBJ1-1 - - TRBV5-4 CASSLGQLMQRTEAFF TGTGCCAGCAGCTTGGGACAGCTTATGCAGAGGACTGAAGCTTTCTTT
15 TRBJ1-5 - - TRBV11-3 CASSLPQVQGEPQHF TGTGCCAGCAGCTTACCTCAGGTGCAAGGCGAGCCCCAGCATTTT
14 TRBJ1-1 - - TRBV11-2 CASSKTNMNTEAFF TGTGCCAGCAGCAAGACAAACATGAACACTGAAGCTTTCTTT
15 TRBJ1-5 few - TRBV7-6 CASSWNQGTDQPQHF TGTGCCAGCAGCTGGAATCAGGGTACGGATCAGCCCCAGCATTTT
14 TRBJ2-3 once - TRBV7-8 CASSSRLITDTQYF TGTGCCAGCAGCTCTCGACTGATCACAGATACGCAGTATTTT
15 TRBJ1-1 - - TRBV7-2 CASSLGGAGNTEAFF TGTGCCAGCAGCCTTGGAGGGGCGGGGAACACTGAAGCTTTCTTT
13 TRBJ2-1 - - TRBV30 CAWSRRNDNEQFF TGTGCCTGGAGTCGGCGGAACGACAATGAGCAGTTCTTC
15 TRBJ2-7 - TRBD2 TRBV9 CASSKSGTSGNEQYF TGTGCCAGCAGCAAATCCGGGACTAGCGGGAACGAGCAGTACTTC
15 TRBJ1-4 - - TRBV2 CASRGRGGLPAELFF TGTGCCAGCAGGGGGCGGGGGGGCCTCCCTGCGGAACTGTTTTTT
13 TRBJ1-2 - - TRBV3-1/TRBV3-2 CASSQTANYGYTF TGTGCCAGCAGCCAGACAGCTAACTATGGCTACACCTTC
15 TRBJ1-1 - TRBD1 TRBV6-5 CASSRIGQGNTEAFF TGTGCCAGCAGTAGAATAGGACAGGGGAACACTGAAGCTTTCTTT
16 TRBJ1-2 - - TRBV7-9 CASSLAPRTNNYGYTF TGTGCCAGCAGCTTAGCGCCCAGAACTAATAACTATGGCTACACCTTC
17 TRBJ2-5 - TRBD2 TRBV11-2 CASSLGGRVRGEETQYF TGTGCCAGCAGCTTAGGCGGAAGGGTTCGGGGGGAAGAGACCCAGTACTTC
19 TRBJ1-2 - TRBD1 TRBV9 CASSVSLLPGTGPNYGYTF TGTGCCAGCAGCGTTTCTCTACTTCCCGGGACAGGGCCTAACTATGGCTACACCTTC
17 TRBJ2-2 - TRBD2 TRBV25-1 CASSEQGTSGDTGELFF TGTGCCAGCAGTGAACAAGGGACTAGCGGAGACACCGGGGAGCTGTTTTTT
14 TRBJ2-7 - TRBD1 TRBV6-5 CASRTGTGRDEQYF TGTGCCAGCAGAACCGGGACAGGGCGGGACGAGCAGTACTTC
18 TRBJ2-3 few TRBD1 TRBV10-3 CAVSGQGAYIHSTDTQYF TGTGCCGTTTCGGGACAGGGGGCTTATATACACAGCACAGATACGCAGTATTTT
13 TRBJ2-7 - TRBD1 TRBV19 CASSINDRAEQYF TGTGCCAGTAGTATCAACGACAGGGCCGAGCAGTACTTC
13 TRBJ2-7 - - TRBV12-3/TRBV12-4 CASSLGQGYEQYF TGTGCCAGCAGTTTAGGGCAGGGATACGAGCAGTACTTC
19 TRBJ2-1 once TRBD2 TRBV11-2 CASSLRVAGLAGADNEQFF TGTGCCAGCAGCCTCAGGGTTGCGGGACTAGCGGGAGCGGACAATGAGCAGTTCTTC
15 TRBJ1-1 - TRBD1 TRBV11-2 CASSPTRTGNTEAFF TGTGCCAGCAGCCCCACGAGGACAGGGAACACTGAAGCTTTCTTT